These 5 T cell receptor beta chains were sequenced from one sample in a study of T cell responses to AZD1222 COVID-19 vaccine. Assay: immunoSEQ multiplex PCR; the TCRdb copy retains only in-frame clones and omits some. This table has 90,000 to 120,000 clones, around 90% appearing once. Source: peripheral blood, taken 28 days after the second AZD1222 dose. These receptors were obtained from an adult who received the AZD1222 COVID-19 vaccine.

The V and J genes are TRBV27 and TRBJ2-3; D uncertain. Between the trimmed V and J ends, which lost 6 bases and 1 base, there was a span of 8 bases. CDR1 and CDR2 (germline): MNHEY, SMNVEV (reference sequence). This CDR3 comprises 13 residues. The CDR3 nucleotides read TGTGCCAGCAGCGCCACACGCACAGATACGCAGTATTTT. This translates into CASSATRTDTQYF.

This chain links TRBV6-5 with TRBJ1-1; maybe TRBD1 (6 bases). V was pared by 6 bases and J by 5 bases, with 19 bases between. The CDR3 has 15 residues. Per the germline V gene, CDR1 is MNHEY and CDR2 is SVGAGI. The CDR3 sequence: CASRAGAGGQTEAFF. DNA of the CDR3: TGTGCCAGCAGAGCCGGCGCGGGGGGGCAAACTGAAGCTTTCTTT.

This clone was counted once. Written as DNA, the CDR3 is TGTGCCAGCAGCCATCCGGGACTAGCTTATGATGAGCAGTTCTTC. Protein: CASSHPGLAYDEQFF. The chain has TRBV5-5 and TRBJ2-1, with 9 bases identical to TRBD2. Germline CDR1 reads SGHKS; CDR2 reads YYEKEE (reference sequence). This CDR3 has 15 amino acids. V lost 4 bases and J lost 8; bases outside the gene matches: 10. The variable domain in full, completed from reference TRBV5-5 and TRBJ2-1, reads DAGVTQSPTHLIKTRGQQVTLRCSPISGHKSVSWYQQVLGQGPQFIFQYYEKEERGRGNFPDRFSARQFPNYSSELNVNALLLGDSALYLCASSHPGLAYDEQFFGPGTRLTVL.

The J gene is TRBJ1-1, the V gene TRBV6-2 or TRBV6-3, with D hard to call. This CDR3 is built from 17 residues. In germline, CDR1 is MNHEY, CDR2 SVGEGT. V gave up 0 bases and J gave up 1 base, with 15 bases separating them. The CDR3 sequence is CASSYSRIKARNTEAFF. In nucleotides, the CDR3 is TGTGCCAGCAGTTACTCGAGGATAAAAGCGAGGAACACTGAAGCTTTCTTT.

The genes are TRBV7-3 and TRBJ1-2, with D unresolved. Trimming took 0 bases from V and 0 from J, leaving 11 bases between them. The CDR3 loop spans 16 amino acids. The germline CDR1 and CDR2 sequences are SGHTA and FQGTGA. DNA of the CDR3: TGTGCCAGCAGCTTAACGCGAGACAAATCTAACTATGGCTACACCTTC. Its translation: CASSLTRDKSNYGYTF.